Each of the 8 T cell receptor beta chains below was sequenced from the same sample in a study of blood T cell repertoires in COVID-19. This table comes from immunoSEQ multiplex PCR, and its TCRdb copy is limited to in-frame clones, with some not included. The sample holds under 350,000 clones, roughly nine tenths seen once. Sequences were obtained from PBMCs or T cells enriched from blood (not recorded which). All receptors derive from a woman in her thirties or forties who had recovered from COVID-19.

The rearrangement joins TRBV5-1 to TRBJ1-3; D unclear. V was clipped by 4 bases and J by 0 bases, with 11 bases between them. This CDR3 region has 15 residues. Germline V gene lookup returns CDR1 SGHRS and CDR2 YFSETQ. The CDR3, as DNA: TGCGCCAGCAGCCCTGACACCGGCTCTGGAAACACCATATATTTT. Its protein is CASSPDTGSGNTIYF.

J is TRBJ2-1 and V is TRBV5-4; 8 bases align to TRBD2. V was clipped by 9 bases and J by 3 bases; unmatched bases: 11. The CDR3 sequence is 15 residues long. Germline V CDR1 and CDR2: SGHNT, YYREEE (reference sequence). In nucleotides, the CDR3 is TGTGCCACCGGGCGGGAGGAAGCGGGCTACAATGAGCAGTTCTTC. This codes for CATGREEAGYNEQFF.

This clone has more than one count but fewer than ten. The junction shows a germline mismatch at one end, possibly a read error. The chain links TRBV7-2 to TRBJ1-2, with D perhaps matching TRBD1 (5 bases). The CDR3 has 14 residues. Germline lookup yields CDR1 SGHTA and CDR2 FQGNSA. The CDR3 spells CASSFRAAGKGFPF. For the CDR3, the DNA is TGTGCCAGCAGCTTCCGGGCCGCAGGGAAGGGCTTCCCCTTC.

CDR3 residues: CASSGGITNTGELFF. CDR3 sequence (DNA): TGTGCCAGCAGCGGAGGGATTACTAACACCGGGGAGCTGTTTTTT. The chain recombines TRBV9 with TRBJ2-2; TRBD2 is a possible D gene (5 bases). CDR1 SGDLS and CDR2 YYNGEE come from the germline V gene. The CDR3 totals 15 residues. Trimming left V 3 bases short and J 2 bases short, with 11 bases between.

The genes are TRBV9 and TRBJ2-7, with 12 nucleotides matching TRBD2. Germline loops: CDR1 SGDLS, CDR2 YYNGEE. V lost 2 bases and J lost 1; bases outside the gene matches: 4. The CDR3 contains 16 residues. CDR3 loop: CASSVGTSGRSYEQYF. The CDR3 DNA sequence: TGTGCCAGCAGCGTGGGGACTAGCGGGCGGTCCTACGAGCAGTACTTC.

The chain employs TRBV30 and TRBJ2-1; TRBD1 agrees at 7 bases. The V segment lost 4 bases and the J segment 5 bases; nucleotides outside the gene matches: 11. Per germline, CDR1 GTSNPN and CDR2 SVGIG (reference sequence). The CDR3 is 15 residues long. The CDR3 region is CAWTPGQRKNNEQFF. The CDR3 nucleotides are TGTGCCTGGACTCCGGGACAGAGGAAGAACAATGAGCAGTTCTTC.

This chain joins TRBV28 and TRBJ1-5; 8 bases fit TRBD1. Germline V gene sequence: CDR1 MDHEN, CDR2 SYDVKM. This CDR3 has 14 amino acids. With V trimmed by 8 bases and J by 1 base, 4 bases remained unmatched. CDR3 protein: CASSTGVSNQPQHF. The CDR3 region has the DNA TGTGCCAGCTCGACAGGGGTGAGCAATCAGCCCCAGCATTTT.

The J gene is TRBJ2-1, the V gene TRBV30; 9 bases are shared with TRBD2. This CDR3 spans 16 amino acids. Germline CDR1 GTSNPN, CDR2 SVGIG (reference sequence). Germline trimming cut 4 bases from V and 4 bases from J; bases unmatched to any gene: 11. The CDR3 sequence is CAWNPLRGRVYNEQFF. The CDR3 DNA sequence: TGTGCCTGGAACCCCCTACGCGGGAGGGTGTACAATGAGCAGTTCTTC.